This T cell receptor (beta chain) emerged from a study of T cell repertoires in cytomegalovirus infection (dated by TCRdb to about 2019). Describing the broader study: The peptide stimulations were aimed at well-studied HLA-B-restricted epitopes as well as recently identified HLA-C-restricted CMV epitopes, whose presentation resists viral immunomodulation. Donor HLA type was relevant to the analysis, as public TCR beta signatures indicated carriage of CMV infection together with the matching HLA type.

The sample's treatment or condition, from its label and the paper: in vitro stimulation with specific CMV peptide epitopes to enrich CMV-specific T cells. Broad study findings and their caveats: The ex vivo response was dominated by HLA-C-restricted CMV-specific TCR beta clonotypes, which also provided the single most frequent clonotype in two of eight donors. Cumulative frequency of public TCR beta family members discriminated carriers of CMV infection plus the relevant HLA type in this cohort and an independent approximately 370-donor cohort.

The instrument given in TCRdb is Illumina HiSeq 1500. TCRdb ran its own pipeline on the public reads, namely fastp trimming at Q25 and MiXCR clone calling, and kept in-frame beta chains. CDR3 protein duplicates are merged, each entry listing the most common genes and DNA. For this sample there are about 920,000 distinct CDR3 sequences; around 31% appear just once. Clones ranked in the top ten supply roughly 13% of the sample. Comments on this clonotype: There is no known antigen for this receptor. No quality values exist for individual bases; no much larger clone is one base distant.

The sequence was obtained from a human donor in good health (CMV status not recorded). Some clones in this sample may be carry-over from other donors' samples. The source material was cultured CD8+ T cells from PBMCs, sampled from culture after CMV antigen stimulation.

The nucleotide sequence is TGTGCCAGCAAGACAGGGGAATACAATGAGCAGTTCTTC. The resulting protein is CASKTGEYNEQFF. This receptor chain uses TRBV7-6 and TRBJ2-1; 8 central nucleotides agree with TRBD1. Trimming takes 7 bases off V and 4 bases off J; junction bases not matched to a gene: 3. The germline V gene supplies CDR1 SGHVS and CDR2 FNYEAQ. The CDR3 measures 13 amino acids from cysteine to phenylalanine. Only the CDR3 portion is preserved as DNA: 39 bases, with reading frame beginning at the first base.